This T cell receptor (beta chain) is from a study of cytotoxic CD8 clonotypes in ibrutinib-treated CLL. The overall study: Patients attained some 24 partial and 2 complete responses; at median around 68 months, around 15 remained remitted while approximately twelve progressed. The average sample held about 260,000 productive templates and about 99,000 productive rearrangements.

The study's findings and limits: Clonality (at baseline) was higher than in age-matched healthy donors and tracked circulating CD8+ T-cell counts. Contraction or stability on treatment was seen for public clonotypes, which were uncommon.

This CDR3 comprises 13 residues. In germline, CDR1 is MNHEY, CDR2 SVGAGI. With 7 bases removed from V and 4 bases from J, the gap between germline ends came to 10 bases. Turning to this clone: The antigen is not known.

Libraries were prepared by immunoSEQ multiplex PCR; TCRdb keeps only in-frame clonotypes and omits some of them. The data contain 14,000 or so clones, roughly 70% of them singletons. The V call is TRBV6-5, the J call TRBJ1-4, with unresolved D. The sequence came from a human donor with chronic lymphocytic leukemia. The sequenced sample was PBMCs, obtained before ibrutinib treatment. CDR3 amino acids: CASMGSYNEKLFF. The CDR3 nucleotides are TGTGCCAGCATGGGCAGCTATAATGAAAAACTGTTTTTT.